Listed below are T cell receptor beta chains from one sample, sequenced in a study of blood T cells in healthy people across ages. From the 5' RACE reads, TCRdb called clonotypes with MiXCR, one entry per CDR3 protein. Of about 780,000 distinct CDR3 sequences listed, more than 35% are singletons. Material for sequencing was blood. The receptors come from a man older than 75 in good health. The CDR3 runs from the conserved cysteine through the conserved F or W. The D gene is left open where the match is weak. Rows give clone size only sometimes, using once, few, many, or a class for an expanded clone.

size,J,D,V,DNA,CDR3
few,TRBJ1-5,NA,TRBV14,TGTGCCAGCAGCCAATCGGGGGCGGGTCAGCCCCAGCATTTT,CASSQSGAGQPQHF
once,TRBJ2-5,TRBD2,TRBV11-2,TGTGCCAGCAGCACCATCAGCGGGAGCCAAGAGACCCAGTACTTC,CASSTISGSQETQYF
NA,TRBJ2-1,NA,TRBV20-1,TGCAGTGCTAGAGATAGGCGGGCCTACAATGAGCAGTTCTTC,CSARDRRAYNEQFF
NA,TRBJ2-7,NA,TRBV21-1,TGTGCCAGCAGCTACCAAACCCCAAACCTTTACGAGCAGTACTTC,CASSYQTPNLYEQYF
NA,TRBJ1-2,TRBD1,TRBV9,TGTGCCAGCAGCGGAGAGCAGGGGGTCGGCTACACCTTC,CASSGEQGVGYTF
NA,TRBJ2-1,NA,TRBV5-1,TGCGCCAGCAGCGCGTCCAGGGAGGATATTTCACACAATGAGCAGTTCTTC,CASSASREDISHNEQFF
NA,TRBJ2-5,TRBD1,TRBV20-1,TGCAGTGCTAGAGATCCCGCAGGGGGCGCCGGGAAGTACTTC,CSARDPAGGAGKYF
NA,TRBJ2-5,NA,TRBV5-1,TGCGCCAGCAGCTTGGCCGCGACCCAGTACTTC,CASSLAATQYF
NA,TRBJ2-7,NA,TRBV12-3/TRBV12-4,TGTGCCAGCAGTTTAGACGGGGACTACGAGCAGTACTTC,CASSLDGDYEQYF
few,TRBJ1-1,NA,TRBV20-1,TGCAGTGCTAGGCGGACAGCGAACACTGAAGCTTTCTTT,CSARRTANTEAFF
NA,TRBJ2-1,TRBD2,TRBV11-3,TGTGCCAGCAGCTCGTGGACTAGCGGGAGTTTCAATGAGCAGTTCTTC,CASSSWTSGSFNEQFF
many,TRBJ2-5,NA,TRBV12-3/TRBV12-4,TGTGCCAGCAGTCGACAGGCTATCCAAGAGACCCAGTACTTC,CASSRQAIQETQYF
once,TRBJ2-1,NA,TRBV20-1,TGCAGTGCTAGAGGCGGGATTTCCTCCTACAATGAGCAGTTCTTC,CSARGGISSYNEQFF
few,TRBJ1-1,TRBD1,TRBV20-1,TGCAGTGCCCAGGACAGGGGGTTGGCTGAAGCTTTCTTT,CSAQDRGLAEAFF
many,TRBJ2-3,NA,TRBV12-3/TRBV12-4,TGTGCCAGCAGCCCCTGGGGGGCCACAGATACGCAGTATTTT,CASSPWGATDTQYF
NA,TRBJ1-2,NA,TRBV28,TGTGCCAGCAGCTCCTCGGCAGGGTATGGCTACACCTTC,CASSSSAGYGYTF
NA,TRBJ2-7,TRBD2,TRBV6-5,TGTGCCAGCAGTCCCGGGACTAGCGGGAGCGTGGAGCAGTACTTC,CASSPGTSGSVEQYF
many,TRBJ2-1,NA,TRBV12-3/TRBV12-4,TGTGCCAGCAGTTTCAGGACGCCGTCGGATGAGCAGTTCTTC,CASSFRTPSDEQFF
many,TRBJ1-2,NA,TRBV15,TGTGCCACCAGCAGAGATCGGGCAAGCTATGGCTACACCTTC,CATSRDRASYGYTF
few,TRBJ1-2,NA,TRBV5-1,TGCGCCAGCAGAAAAGAGTCGGGAGGCTACACCTTC,CASRKESGGYTF
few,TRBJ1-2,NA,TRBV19,TGTGCCAGTAAGGGAACAGCACGCTATGGCTACACCTTC,CASKGTARYGYTF
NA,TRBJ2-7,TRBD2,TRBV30,TGTGCCGGGGCCTCTCGGGGCGGGAGGGCTGGCGAGCAGTACTTC,CAGASRGGRAGEQYF
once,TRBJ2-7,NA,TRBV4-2,TGTGCCAGCAGCCAACTTGTCTCCTACGAGCAGTACTTC,CASSQLVSYEQYF
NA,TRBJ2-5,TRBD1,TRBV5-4,TGTGCCAGCAGCTTGGGAGGGACAGGGACAGAGACCCAGTACTTC,CASSLGGTGTETQYF
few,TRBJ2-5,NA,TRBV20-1,TGCAGTGCTAGAACCTCCTGGGAGCAGTACTTC,CSARTSWEQYF
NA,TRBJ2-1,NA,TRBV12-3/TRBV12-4,TGTGCCAGCAGAGATGGGACCAATTACAATGAGCAGTTCTTC,CASRDGTNYNEQFF
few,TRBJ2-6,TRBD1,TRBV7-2,TGTGCCAGCAGCCGGGACAGGGCTGGGGCCAACGTCCTGACTTTC,CASSRDRAGANVLTF
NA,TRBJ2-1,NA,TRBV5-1,TGCGCCAGTAGGCGGGACCAAGTTAGGGGTTATGAGCAGTTCTTC,CASRRDQVRGYEQFF
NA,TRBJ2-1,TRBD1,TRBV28,TGTGCCAGCAGTCGAATACAGGGGGACAGGAGATACAATGAGCAGTTCTTC,CASSRIQGDRRYNEQFF